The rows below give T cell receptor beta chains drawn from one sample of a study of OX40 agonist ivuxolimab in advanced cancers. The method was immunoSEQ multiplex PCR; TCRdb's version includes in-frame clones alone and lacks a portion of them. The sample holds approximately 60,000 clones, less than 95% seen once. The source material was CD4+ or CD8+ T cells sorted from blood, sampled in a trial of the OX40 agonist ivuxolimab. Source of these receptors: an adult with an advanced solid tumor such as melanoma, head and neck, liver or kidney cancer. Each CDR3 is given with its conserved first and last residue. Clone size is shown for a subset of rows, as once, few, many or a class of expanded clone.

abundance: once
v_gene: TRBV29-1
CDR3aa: CSVRLDSGRGAGELFF

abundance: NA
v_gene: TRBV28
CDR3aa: CASSEPNQPQHF

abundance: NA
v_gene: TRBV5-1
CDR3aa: CASSPRTSGINEQFF

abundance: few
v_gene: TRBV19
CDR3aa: CASSPLGHNQPQHF

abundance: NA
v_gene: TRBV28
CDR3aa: CANSFKYSASEAFF

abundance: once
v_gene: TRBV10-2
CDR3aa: CASITRGGTGYEQYF

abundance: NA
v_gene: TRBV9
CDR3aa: CASSADLFGEHYEQYF

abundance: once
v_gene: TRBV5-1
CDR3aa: CASSPGQGTTEAFF

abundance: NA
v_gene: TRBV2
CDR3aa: CASRILVKPDTQYF

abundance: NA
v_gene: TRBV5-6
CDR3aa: CASSPPRVTLIETQYF

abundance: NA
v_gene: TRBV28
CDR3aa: CASSLRRTALYEQYF

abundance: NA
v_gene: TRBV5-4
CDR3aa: CASSQEASSSSYNEQFF

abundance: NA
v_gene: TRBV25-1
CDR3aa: CASSDRDSPYNEQFF

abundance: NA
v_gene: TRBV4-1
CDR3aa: CASSQIGTSTYEQYF

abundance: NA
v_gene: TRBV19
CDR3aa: CASSPHHGTGGTEAFF

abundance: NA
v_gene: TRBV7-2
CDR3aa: CASSLVRPTDTQYF

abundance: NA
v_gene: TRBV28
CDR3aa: CASSSSGETDTQYF

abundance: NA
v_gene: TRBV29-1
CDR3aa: CSVEQGASYEQYF

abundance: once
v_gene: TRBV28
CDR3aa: CASSFDPSGNSNQPQHF

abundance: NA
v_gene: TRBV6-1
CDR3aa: CASTSDSLGHYEQYF

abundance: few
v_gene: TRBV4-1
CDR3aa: CASSQEGSGIEQYF

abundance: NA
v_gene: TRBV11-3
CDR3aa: CASSSRSGTKEDEQFF

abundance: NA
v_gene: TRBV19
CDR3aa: CASTAGGTLSGANVLTF

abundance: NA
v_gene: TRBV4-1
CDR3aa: CASSQEVRAGANVLTF

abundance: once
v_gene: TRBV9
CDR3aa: CASSAGGGQETQYF

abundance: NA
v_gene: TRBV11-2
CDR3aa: CASSLVPSGTQETQYF

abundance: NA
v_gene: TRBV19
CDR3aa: CASSIISRDGAYLTYEQYF

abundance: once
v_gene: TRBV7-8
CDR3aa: CASSPLPGLSLTYEQYF

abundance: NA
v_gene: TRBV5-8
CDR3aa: CASSFSWTGQPSYEQYF

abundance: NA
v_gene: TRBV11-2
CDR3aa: CASSLGRGSTEAFF

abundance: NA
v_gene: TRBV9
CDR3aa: CASSVDIVGANVLTF

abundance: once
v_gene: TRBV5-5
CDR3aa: CASSLGQGVTDTQYF

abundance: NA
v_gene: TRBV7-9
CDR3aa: CASSLGTSGASYEQYF

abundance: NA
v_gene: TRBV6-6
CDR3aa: CASSSDKSGYTF

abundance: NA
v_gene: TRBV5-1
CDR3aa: CASSSGTGSYNEQFF

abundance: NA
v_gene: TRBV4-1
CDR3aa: CASSQYLQVNQPQHF

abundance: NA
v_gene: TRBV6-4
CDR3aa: CASSDGTGGQETQYF

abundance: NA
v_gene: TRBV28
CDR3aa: CASSSDSYEQYF

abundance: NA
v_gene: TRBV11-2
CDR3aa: CASSRKIQGFSGNTIYF

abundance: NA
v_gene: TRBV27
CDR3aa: CASSLRGPSYEQYF

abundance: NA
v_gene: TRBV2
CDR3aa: CASSESEGDYNEQFF

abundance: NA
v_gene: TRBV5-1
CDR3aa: CASSLGMGPQKEKLFF

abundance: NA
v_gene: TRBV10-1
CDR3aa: CASSVEGRTDTQYF

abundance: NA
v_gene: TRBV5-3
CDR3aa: CASSLFRASYEQYF

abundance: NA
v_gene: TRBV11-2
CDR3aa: CASSLAPGDNEQFF

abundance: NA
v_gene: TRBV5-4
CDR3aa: CASSVGQMNTGELFF

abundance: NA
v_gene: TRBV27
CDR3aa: CASSPRGLSRANVLTF

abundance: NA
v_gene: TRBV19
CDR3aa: CASSIAVAGNTEAFF

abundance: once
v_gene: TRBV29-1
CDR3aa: CSVASPEGYTF

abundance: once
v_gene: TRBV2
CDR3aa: CASSEGRLAVRNEQFF

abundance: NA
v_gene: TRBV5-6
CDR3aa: CASSLGGSYGYTF

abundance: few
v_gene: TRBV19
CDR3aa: CASSHNRGEAFF

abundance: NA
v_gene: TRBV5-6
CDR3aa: CASNLYPEGVNEQFF

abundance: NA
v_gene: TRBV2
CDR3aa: CASKLTPPGRYGYTF

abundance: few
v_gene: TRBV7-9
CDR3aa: CASSPTSGSYEQYF

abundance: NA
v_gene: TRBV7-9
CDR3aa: CASSFSGGALDGYTF

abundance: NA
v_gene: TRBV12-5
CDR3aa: CASGLGGYEQYF

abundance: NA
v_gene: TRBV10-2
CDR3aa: CASQLNTEAFF

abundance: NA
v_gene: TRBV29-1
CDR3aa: CSVATGVPYGYTF

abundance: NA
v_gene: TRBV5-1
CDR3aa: CASSSTGTELYGYTF